The T cell receptor (beta chain) under discussion was sequenced for a study of identical twins. One entry per CDR3 protein results from TCRdb running MiXCR on the 5' RACE reads. The sample has roughly 720,000 distinct CDR3 sequences; 18% are singletons. Trimming removed 3 bases from V and 3 bases from J, with 13 bases in between. Germline-derived CDR1 and CDR2 are SGDLS and YYNGEE. CDR3 length equals 14 residues. This clonotype was picked up one time. The same data also went into a second study, on T cells expressing NK-cell markers.

This TCR derives from a woman aged 18 to 35 in good health. The chain recombines TRBV9 with TRBJ2-7; tentative D call: TRBD2 (6 bases). Material: PBMCs. The CDR3 reads CASSGGGTYYEQYF. The CDR3 DNA reads as TGTGCCAGCAGCGGTGGGGGGACTTACTACGAGCAGTACTTC.